This T cell receptor (beta chain) emerged from a study of shared clonotypes between healthy human individuals (dated by TCRdb to between 2020 and 2021). Study-level background: A couple of women and a few men aged 18 to 49 years were included in the cohort. For each donor, CD4 naive and CD4 memory were each given three plates, CD8 naive was given two plates, and CD8 memory was given one plate. To estimate repertoire size and how much clonotype sharing occurs between individuals, the study deeply sequenced the blood TCR repertoires of five or six healthy adults. To increase sequencing depth and limit assay-specific biases, TCR repertoire library preparation and sequencing were carried out by different laboratories using diverse techniques. Leukapheresis yielded between about 0.85 and 9 billion PBMCs per donor. The study at large found these results: When four donors were compared, the shared fraction of clonotypes was around 5% for naive CD4, roughly 3.3% for naive CD8, 2.3% for memory CD4, and 0.3% to 0.5% for memory CD8. Compared with non-shared clonotypes, the clonotypes found in all four sorted-subset donors had higher generation probabilities. Sampling was limited to blood, and TCR repertoires in tissue likely differ from TCR repertoires in blood. Larger estimated clonotype richness was generally found for naive subsets than for memory subsets. Rarefaction of sorted-subset datasets indicated incomplete sequencing despite the large sequencing depth. Because the study included a small number of donors, the genetic and exposure-history diversity represented was limited. Pairwise subsampling indicated that sequencing depth was expected to affect the degree of clonotype sharing among donors.

Donors were healthy HIV-negative adults with no recently reported acute infections or vaccinations. Only Caucasian adults living in Nashville, Tennessee, USA were represented among the donors. Magnetic negative selection was used to enrich CD4+ T cells, after which naive cells were positively selected on CD45RA and the negative fraction became the memory subset. After blood collection by leukapheresis, PBMCs were isolated using Ficoll-Histopaque density gradient centrifugation and then cryopreserved in the vapor phase of liquid nitrogen. Analytical flow cytometry was used to check the purity and quantity of each magnetically sorted T cell population. Genomic DNA was isolated from every sorted fraction and measured by UV absorbance on a Nanodrop 2000c. Measured from the cysteine to the phenylalanine, the CDR3 is 18 residues long. Here the CDR3 DNA is all that survives: 54 bases in frame from base 1.

Using the deep immunoSEQ assay, multiplex PCR amplified TCR CDR3 regions from genomic DNA. Extracted genomic DNA from each cell subset was spread evenly across all wells of several immunoSEQ 96-well plates, with each plate serving as a replicate. Each replicate PCR for sorted subsets received around 210 ng genomic DNA, equal to tens of thousands of T cell genomes. The purified libraries were quantified using a Qubit 3.0 fluorometer, sized with a Bioanalyzer 2100, and then quantified again using the KAPA Library Quantification kit. Every immunoSEQ 96-well plate was sequenced on a dedicated single-read 150-cycle Illumina NextSeq 550 flow cell. The paper's data handling went like this. The immunoSEQ output contained only junctional sequences without quality scores, so filtering could not match that applied to full-length reads. Sequences were annotated with PyIR, a Python wrapper for IgBLAST v1.9, and V/J genes and CDR3 were assigned using IMGT germline references. Reads were filtered out if the reads had weak V/J assignments (E-value above 1e-6), no CDR3, stop codons, out-of-frame junctions, or ambiguous translated residues. V3J clonotypes were defined by identical inferred V gene, J gene, and CDR3 amino acid sequence. Percentage overlap between repertoires was computed as shared unique clonotypes divided by the size of the smaller repertoire. RTK rarefaction, the Chao1 estimator, and Recon v2.1 estimates of unobserved clonotypes were used to assess repertoire richness. For all TCRbeta clonotypes obtained by the gDNA method from several donors, generation probabilities were computed with OLGA. Entries here come from immuneACCESS through TCRdb and include only in-frame sequences with V and J called. Some clones fail to appear in such tables; in the studies checked, an unresolved V gene covers under half of the shortfall, and the cause of the remainder is unknown. V, J and clone size are those of that table, while D and trimming were read from the DNA. In this sample the table shows over 2 million clones, roughly 92% of which occur a single time. Approximately 0.39% of the sample is in the top ten clones.

The sample holds one count of this clone. Its binding antigen is unknown. Base-call qualities are not available, and no considerably larger clone is one nucleotide away. The chain is encoded by TRBV21-1 joined to TRBJ1-1. TRBV21-1 is given as a pseudogene. Material: naive CD4+ T cells from PBMCs. This specimen's cell subset or site label, per the study, means: CD45RA+ positively selected. The clonotype originates from a young man in good health. Some clones in this sample may be carry-over from other donors' samples. The CDR3 in this case is CASSKPGRETEGGTEAFF. The DNA is TGTGCCAGCAGCAAACCAGGTAGGGAGACGGAGGGAGGCACTGAAGCTTTCTTT.